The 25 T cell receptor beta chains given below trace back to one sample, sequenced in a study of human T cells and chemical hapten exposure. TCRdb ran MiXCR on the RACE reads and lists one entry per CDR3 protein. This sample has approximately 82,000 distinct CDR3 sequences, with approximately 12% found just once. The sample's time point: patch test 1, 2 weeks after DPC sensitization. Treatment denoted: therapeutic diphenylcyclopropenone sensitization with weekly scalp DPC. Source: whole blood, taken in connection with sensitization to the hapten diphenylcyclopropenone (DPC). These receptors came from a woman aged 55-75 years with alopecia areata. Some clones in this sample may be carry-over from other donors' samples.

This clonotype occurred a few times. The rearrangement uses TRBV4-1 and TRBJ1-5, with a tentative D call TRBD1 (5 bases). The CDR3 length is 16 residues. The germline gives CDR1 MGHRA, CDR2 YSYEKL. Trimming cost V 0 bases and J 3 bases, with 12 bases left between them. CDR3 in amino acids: CASSQEGQGDNQPQHF. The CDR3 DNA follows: TGCGCCAGCAGCCAAGAAGGGCAGGGTGACAATCAGCCCCAGCATTTT.

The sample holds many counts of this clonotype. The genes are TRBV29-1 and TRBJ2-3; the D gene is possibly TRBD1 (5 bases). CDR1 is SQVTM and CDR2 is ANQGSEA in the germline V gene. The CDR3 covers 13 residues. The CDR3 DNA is TGCAGTGTCCAGGGTTTTGCCACAGATACGCAGTATTTT. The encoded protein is CSVQGFATDTQYF.

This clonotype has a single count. CDR3 amino acids: CASSPRWTGGQETQYF. The CDR3 nucleotides are TGTGCCAGCAGCCCTCGTTGGACAGGGGGCCAAGAGACCCAGTACTTC. The V gene is TRBV11-1, the J gene TRBJ2-5; 10 nucleotides match TRBD1. The germline V gene has CDR1 SGHAT and CDR2 FQDESV (reference sequence). The CDR3 totals 16 residues. V shed 5 bases, J shed 1 base, and the junction held 7 bases outside the gene matches.

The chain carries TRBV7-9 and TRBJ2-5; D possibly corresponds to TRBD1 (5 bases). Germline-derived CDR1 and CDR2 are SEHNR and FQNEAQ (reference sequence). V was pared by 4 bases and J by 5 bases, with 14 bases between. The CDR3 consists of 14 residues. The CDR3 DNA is TGTGCCAGCAGCTCACGACAGACGGGTGAGACCCAGTACTTC. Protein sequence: CASSSRQTGETQYF.

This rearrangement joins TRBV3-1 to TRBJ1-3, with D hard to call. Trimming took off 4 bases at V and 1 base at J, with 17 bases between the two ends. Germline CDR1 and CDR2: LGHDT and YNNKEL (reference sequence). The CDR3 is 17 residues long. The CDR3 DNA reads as TGTGCCAGCAGCCGCCAACCCGGGGAGGATTCTGGAAACACCATATATTTT. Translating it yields CASSRQPGEDSGNTIYF.

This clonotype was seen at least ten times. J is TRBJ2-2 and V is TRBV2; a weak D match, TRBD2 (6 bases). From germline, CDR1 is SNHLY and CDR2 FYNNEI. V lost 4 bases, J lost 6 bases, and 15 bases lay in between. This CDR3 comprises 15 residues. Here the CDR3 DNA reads TGTGCCAGCAGTGGCGGGACCCTAAGCTCCGGGGAGCTGTTTTTT. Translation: CASSGGTLSSGELFF.

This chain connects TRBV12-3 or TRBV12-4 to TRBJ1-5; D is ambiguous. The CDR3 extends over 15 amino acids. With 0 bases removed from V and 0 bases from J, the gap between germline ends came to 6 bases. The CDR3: CASSLALYSNQPQHF. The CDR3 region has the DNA TGTGCCAGCAGTTTAGCCCTCTATAGCAATCAGCCCCAGCATTTT.

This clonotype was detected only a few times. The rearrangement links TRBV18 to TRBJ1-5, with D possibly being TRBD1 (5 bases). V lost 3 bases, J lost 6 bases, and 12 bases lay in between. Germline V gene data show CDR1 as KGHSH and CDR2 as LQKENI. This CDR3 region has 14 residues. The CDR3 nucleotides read TGTGCCAGCTCACCGGGCAGGGTGAGTCAGCCCCAGCATTTT. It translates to CASSPGRVSQPQHF.

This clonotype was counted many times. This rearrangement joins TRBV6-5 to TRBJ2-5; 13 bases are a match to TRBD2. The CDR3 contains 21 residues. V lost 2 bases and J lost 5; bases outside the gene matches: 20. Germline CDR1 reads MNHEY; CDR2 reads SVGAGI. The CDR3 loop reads CASSYRLPGLAGTWRAETQYF. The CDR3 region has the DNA TGTGCCAGCAGTTACCGCCTACCGGGACTAGCGGGGACGTGGAGGGCGGAGACCCAGTACTTC.

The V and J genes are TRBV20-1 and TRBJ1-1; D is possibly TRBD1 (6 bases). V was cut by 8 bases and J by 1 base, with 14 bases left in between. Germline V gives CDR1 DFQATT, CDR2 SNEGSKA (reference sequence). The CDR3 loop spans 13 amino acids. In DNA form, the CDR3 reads TGCAGTCCTTCACAGGGATCGAACACTGAAGCTTTCTTT. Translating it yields CSPSQGSNTEAFF.

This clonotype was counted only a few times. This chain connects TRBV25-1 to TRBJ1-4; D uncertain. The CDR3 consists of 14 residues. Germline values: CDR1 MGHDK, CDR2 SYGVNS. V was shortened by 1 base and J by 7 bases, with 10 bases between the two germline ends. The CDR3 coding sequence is TGTGCCAGCAGTGAATGGTCCTCCGGTGAAAAACTGTTTTTT. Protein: CASSEWSSGEKLFF.

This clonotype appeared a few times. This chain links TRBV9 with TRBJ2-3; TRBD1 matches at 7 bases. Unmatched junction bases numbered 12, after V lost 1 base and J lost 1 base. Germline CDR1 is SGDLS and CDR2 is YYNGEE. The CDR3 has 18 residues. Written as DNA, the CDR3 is TGTGCCAGCAGCGTAAGGGCTCGTGACAGGGAACGCACAGATACGCAGTATTTT. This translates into CASSVRARDRERTDTQYF.

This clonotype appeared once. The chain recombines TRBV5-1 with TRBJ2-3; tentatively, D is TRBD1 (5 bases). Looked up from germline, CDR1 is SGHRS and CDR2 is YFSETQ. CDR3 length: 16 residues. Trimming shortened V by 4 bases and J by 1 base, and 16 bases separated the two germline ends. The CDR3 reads CASSGAAYSGTDTQYF. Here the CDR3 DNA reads TGCGCCAGCAGCGGGGCGGCGTATTCGGGCACAGATACGCAGTATTTT.

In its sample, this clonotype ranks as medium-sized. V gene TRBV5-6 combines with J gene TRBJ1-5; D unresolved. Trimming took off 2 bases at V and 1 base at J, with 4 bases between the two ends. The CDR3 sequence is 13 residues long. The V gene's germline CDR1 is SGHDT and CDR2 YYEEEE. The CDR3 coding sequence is TGTGCCAGCAGCTTAAGAAGCAATCAGCCCCAGCATTTT. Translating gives CASSLRSNQPQHF. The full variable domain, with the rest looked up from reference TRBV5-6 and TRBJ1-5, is DAGVTQSPTHLIKTRGQQVTLRCSPKSGHDTVSWYQQALGQGPQFIFQYYEEEERQRGNFPDRFSGHQFPNYSSELNVNALLLGDSALYLCASSLRSNQPQHFGDGTRLSIL.

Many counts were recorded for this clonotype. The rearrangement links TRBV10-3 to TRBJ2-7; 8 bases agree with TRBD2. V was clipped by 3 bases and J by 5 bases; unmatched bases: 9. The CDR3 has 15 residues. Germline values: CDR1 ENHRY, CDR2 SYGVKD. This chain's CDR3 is CAISDGRGASDEQYF. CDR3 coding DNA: TGTGCCATCAGTGATGGGCGGGGGGCGAGCGACGAGCAGTACTTC.

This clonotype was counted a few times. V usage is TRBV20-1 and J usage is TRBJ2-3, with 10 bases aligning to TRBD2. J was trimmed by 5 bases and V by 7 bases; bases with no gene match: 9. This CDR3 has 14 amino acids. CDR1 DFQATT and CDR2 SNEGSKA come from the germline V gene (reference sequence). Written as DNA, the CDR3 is TGCAGTGTTTTAGGGCTAGCGGGGGTAGATACGCAGTATTTT. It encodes CSVLGLAGVDTQYF.

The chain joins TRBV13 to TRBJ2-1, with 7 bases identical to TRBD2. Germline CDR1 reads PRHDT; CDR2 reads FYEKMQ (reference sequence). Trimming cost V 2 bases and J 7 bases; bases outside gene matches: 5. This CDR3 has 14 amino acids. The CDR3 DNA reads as TGTGCCAGCAGCTTATTTACCGGGAGGAATGAGCAGTTCTTC. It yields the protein CASSLFTGRNEQFF. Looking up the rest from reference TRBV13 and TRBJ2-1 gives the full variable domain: AAGVIQSPRHLIKEKRETATLKCYPIPRHDTVYWYQQGPGQDPQFLISFYEKMQSDKGSIPDRFSAQQFSDYHSELNMSSLELGDSALYFCASSLFTGRNEQFFGPGTRLTVL.

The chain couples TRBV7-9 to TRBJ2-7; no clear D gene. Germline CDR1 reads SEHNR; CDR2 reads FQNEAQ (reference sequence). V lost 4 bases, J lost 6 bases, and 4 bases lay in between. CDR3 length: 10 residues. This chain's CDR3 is CASSSLEQYF. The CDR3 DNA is TGTGCCAGCAGCTCCCTCGAGCAGTACTTC.

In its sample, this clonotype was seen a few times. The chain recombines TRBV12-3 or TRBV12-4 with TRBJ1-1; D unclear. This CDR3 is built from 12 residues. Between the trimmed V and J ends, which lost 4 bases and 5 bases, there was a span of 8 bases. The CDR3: CASSSPGTEAFF. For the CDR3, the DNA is TGTGCCAGCAGTTCCCCGGGTACTGAAGCTTTCTTT.

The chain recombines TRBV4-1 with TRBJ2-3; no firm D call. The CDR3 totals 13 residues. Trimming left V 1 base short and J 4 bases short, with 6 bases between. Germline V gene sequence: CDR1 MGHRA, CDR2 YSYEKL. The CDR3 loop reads CASSQVGADTQYF. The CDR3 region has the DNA TGCGCCAGCAGCCAAGTAGGAGCAGATACGCAGTATTTT.

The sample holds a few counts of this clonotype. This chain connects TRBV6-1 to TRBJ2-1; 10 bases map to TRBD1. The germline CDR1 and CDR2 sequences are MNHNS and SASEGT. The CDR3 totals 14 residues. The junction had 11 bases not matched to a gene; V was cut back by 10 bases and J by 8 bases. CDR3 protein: CATEWGTGVHEQFF. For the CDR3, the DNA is TGTGCCACCGAGTGGGGGACAGGGGTCCATGAGCAGTTCTTC.

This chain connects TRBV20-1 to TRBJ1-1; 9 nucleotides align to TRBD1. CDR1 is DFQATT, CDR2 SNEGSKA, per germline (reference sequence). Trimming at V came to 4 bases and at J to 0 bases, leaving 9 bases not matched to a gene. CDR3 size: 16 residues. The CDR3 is CSANRGREGLNTEAFF. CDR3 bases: TGCAGTGCTAACAGGGGGCGCGAGGGATTGAACACTGAAGCTTTCTTT.

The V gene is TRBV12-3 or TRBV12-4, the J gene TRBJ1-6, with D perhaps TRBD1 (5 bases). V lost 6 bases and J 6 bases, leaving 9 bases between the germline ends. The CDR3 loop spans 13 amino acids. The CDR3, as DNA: TGTGCCAGCAGGCCGACAGTTAATTCACCCCTCCACTTT. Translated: CASRPTVNSPLHF.

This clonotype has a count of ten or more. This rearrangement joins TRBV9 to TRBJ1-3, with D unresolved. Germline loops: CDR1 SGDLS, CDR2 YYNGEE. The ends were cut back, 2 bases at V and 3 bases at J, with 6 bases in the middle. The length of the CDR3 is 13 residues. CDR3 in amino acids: CASSVQFGNTIYF. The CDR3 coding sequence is TGTGCCAGCAGCGTTCAATTTGGAAACACCATATATTTT.

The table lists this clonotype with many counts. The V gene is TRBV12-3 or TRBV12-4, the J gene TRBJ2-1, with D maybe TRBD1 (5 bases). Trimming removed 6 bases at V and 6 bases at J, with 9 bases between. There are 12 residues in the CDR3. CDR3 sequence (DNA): TGTGCCAGCAGCCTTCAGGGCAATGAGCAGTTCTTC. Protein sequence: CASSLQGNEQFF.